This TCR beta chain was observed in a study of blood T cell repertoires in COVID-19. Whole-study context: The United States, Italy and Spain were the sources of the acute and convalescent COVID-19 samples. Nucleic acid was either cDNA or gDNA, and it came from T cells, B-cell-depleted T cells, or PBMCs.

Germline V gene data show CDR1 as MNHEY and CDR2 as SVGEGT. Trimming left V 5 bases short and J 3 bases short, with 14 bases between. The CDR3 covers 15 residues. Original analysis: Estimated nucleated cell counts came from reference gene primer amplification. The protocol was immunoSEQ multiplex PCR, while the TCRdb copy is restricted to in-frame clones and leaves out a portion. V, J and clone size are those of that table, while D and trimming were read from the DNA. The sample records 200,000 to 300,000 clones, roughly 80% being singletons. The TCR comes from a man aged 55-75 years with acute or convalescent COVID-19. Sample: peripheral blood. The chain combines TRBV6-2 or TRBV6-3 with TRBJ1-5; D remains ambiguous. The CDR3 sequence is CASSTYKSNNQPQHF. The DNA of the CDR3 is TGTGCCAGCAGTACCTATAAGAGCAACAATCAGCCCCAGCATTTT.